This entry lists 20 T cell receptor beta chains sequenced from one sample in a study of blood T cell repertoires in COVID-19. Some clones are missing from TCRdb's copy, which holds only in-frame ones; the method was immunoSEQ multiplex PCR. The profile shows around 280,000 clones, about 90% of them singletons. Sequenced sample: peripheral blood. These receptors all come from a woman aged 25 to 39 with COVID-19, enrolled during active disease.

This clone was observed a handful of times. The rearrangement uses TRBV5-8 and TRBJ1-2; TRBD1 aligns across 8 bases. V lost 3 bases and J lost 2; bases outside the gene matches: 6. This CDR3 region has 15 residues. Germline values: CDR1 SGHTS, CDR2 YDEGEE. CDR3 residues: CASSSDRATNYGYTF. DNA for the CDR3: TGTGCCAGCAGCTCGGACAGGGCGACGAACTATGGCTACACCTTC.

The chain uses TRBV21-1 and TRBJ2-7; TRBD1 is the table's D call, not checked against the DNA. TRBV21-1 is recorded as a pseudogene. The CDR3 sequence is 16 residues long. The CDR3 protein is CASSQTSQGCDYEQYF. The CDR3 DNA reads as TGTGCCAGCAGCCAAACGTCGCAGGGGTGTGACTACGAGCAGTACTTC.

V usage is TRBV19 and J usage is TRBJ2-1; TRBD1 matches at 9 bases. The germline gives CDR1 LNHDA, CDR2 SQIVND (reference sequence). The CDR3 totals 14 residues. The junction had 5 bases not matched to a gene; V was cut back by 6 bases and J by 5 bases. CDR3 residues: CASSQRTGDNEQFF. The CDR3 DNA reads TGTGCCAGTAGCCAGAGGACAGGGGACAATGAGCAGTTCTTC. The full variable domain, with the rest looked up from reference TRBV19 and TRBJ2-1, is DGGITQSPKYLFRKEGQNVTLSCEQNLNHDAMYWYRQDPGQGLRLIYYSQIVNDFQKGDIAEGYSVSREKKESFPLTVTSAQKNPTAFYLCASSQRTGDNEQFFGPGTRLTVL.

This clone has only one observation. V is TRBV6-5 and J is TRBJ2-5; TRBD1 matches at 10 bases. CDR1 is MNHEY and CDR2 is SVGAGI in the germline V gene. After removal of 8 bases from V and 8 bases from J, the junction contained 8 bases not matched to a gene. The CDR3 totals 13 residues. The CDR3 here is CASSGGTGVTQYF. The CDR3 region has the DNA TGTGCCAGCTCGGGGGGGACAGGGGTAACCCAGTACTTC.

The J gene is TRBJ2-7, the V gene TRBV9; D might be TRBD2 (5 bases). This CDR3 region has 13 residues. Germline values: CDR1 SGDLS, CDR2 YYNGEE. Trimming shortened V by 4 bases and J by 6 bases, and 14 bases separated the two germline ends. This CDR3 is CASSPWRPAEQYF. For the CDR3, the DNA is TGTGCCAGCAGCCCCTGGAGGCCCGCCGAGCAGTACTTC.

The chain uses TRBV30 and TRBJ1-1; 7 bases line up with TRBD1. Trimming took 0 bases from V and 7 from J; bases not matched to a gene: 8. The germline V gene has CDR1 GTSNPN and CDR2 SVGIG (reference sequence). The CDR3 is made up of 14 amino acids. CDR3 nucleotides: TGTGCCTGGAGTGTAGGGGGCCCCAGCGGTGAAGCTTTCTTT. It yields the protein CAWSVGGPSGEAFF.

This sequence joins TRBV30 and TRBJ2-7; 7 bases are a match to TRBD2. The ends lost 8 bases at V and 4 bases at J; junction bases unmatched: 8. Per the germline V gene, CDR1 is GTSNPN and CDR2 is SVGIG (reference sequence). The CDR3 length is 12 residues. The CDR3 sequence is CAGRDGGYEQYF. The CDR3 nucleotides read TGTGCCGGACGGGACGGGGGGTACGAGCAGTACTTC. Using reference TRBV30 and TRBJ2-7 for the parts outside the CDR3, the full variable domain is SQTIHQWPATLVQPVGSPLSLECTVEGTSNPNLYWYRQAAGRGLQLLFYSVGIGQISSEVPQNLSASRPQDRQFILSSKKLLLSDSGFYLCAGRDGGYEQYFGPGTRLTVT.

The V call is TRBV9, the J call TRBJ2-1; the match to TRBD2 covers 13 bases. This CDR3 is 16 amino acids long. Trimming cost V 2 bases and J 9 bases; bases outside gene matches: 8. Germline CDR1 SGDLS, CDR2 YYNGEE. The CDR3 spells CASSVTGTSGIIEQFF. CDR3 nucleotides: TGTGCCAGCAGCGTTACCGGGACTAGCGGGATTATTGAGCAGTTCTTC.

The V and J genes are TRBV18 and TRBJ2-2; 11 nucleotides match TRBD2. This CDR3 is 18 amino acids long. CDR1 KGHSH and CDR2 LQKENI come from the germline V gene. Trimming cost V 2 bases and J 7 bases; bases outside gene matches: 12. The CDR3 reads CASSPISGRAVRDGELFF. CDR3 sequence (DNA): TGTGCCAGCTCACCAATTAGCGGGAGGGCCGTGAGGGACGGGGAGCTGTTTTTT.

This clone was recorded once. CDR3 sequence reads: CASSLTGISPLHF. The CDR3 nucleotides are TGTGCCAGCAGCCTAACAGGGATTTCACCCCTCCACTTT. This chain links TRBV5-5 with TRBJ1-6, with D tentatively TRBD1 (6 bases). The germline gives CDR1 SGHKS, CDR2 YYEKEE (reference sequence). The CDR3 runs 13 residues. V lost 4 bases and J lost 9, with 11 bases in between.

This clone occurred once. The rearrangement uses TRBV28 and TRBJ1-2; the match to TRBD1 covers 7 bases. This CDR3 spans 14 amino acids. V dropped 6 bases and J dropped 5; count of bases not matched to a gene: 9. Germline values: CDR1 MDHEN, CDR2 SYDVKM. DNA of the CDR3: TGTGCCAGCAGCAAAACAGGGGAGGAATATGGCTACACCTTC. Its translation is CASSKTGEEYGYTF.

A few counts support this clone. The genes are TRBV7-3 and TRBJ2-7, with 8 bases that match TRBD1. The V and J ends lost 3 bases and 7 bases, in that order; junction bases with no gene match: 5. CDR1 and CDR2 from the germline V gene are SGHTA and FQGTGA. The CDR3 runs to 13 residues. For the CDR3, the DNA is TGTGCCAGCAGCTTCGGGACAGGAGGGGAGCAGTACTTC. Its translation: CASSFGTGGEQYF. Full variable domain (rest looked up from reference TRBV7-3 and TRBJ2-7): GAGVSQTPSNKVTEKGKYVELRCDPISGHTALYWYRQSLGQGPEFLIYFQGTGAADDSGLPNDRFFAVRPEGSVSTLKIQRTERGDSAVYLCASSFGTGGEQYFGPGTRLTVT.

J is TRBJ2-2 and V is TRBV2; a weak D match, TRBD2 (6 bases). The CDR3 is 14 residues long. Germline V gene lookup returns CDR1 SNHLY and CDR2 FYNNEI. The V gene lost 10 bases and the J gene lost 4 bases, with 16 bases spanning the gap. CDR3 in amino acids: CATAGRGVTGELFF. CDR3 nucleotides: TGTGCCACGGCGGGGCGTGGGGTCACCGGGGAGCTGTTTTTT.

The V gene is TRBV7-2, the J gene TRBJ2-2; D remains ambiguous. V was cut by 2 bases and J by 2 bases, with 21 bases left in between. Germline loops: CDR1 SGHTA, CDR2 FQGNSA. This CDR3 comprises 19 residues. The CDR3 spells CASSLRPRVSGSNTGELFF. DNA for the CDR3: TGTGCCAGCAGCTTAAGGCCCCGCGTATCAGGATCTAACACCGGGGAGCTGTTTTTT.

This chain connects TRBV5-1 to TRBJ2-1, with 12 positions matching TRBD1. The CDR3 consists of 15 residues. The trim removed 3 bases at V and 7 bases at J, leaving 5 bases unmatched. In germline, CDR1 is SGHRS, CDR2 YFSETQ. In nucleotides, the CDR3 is TGCGCCAGCAGCTCGGGACAGGGGGCGGGTAATGAGCAGTTCTTC. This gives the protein CASSSGQGAGNEQFF.

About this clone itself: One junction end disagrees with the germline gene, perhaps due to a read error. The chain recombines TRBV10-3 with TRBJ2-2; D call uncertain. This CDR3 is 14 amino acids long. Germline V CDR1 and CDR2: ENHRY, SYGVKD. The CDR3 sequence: CAITEARRTGELFF. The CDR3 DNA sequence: TGTGCCATCACTGAGGCCCGCCGGACCGGGGAGCTGTTTTTT.

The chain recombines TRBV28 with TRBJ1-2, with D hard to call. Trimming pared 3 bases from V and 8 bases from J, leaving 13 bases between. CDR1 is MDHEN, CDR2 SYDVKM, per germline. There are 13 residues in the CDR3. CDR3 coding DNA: TGTGCCAGCAGTTTTGTGTCATTCGGGGGCTACACCTTC. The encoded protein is CASSFVSFGGYTF.

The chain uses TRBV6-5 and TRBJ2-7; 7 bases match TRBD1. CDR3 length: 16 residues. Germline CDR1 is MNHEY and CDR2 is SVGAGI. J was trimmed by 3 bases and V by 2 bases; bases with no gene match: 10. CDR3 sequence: CASSYTINRQGYEQYF. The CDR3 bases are TGTGCCAGCAGTTACACCATAAACAGACAGGGCTACGAGCAGTACTTC.

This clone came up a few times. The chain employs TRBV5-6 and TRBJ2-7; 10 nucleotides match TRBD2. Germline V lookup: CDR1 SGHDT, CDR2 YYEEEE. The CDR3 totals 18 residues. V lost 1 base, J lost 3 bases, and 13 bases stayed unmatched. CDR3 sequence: CASSLKLAGVQGFYEQYF. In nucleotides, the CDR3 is TGTGCCAGCAGCTTGAAGCTAGCGGGAGTCCAGGGTTTCTACGAGCAGTACTTC.

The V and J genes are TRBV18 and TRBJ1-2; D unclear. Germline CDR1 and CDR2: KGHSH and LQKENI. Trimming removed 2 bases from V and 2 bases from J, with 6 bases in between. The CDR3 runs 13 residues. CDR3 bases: TGTGCCAGCTCACCAATCCCAAACTATGGCTACACCTTC. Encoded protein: CASSPIPNYGYTF. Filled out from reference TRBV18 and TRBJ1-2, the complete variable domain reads NAGVMQNPRHLVRRRGQEARLRCSPMKGHSHVYWYRQLPEEGLKFMVYLQKENIIDESGMPKERFSAEFPKEGPSILRIQQVVRGDSAAYFCASSPIPNYGYTFGSGTRLTVV.